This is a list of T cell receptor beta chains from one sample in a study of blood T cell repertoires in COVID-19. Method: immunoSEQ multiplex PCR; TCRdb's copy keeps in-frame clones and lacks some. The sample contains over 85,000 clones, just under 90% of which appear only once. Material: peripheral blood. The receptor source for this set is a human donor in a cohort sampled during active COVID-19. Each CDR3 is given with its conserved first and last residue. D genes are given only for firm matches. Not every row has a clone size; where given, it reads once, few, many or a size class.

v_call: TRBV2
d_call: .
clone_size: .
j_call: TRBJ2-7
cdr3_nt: TGTGCCAGCAGTGACCCTCGGGCAGGGGTCTACGAGCAGTACTTC
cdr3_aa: CASSDPRAGVYEQYF

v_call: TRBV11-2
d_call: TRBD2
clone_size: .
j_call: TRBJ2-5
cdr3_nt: TGTGCCAGCAGCTCCGCTAGCGGGGGAACTGTGGAGACCCAGTACTTC
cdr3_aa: CASSSASGGTVETQYF

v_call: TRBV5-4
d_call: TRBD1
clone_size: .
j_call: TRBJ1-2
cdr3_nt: TGTGCCAGCAGCTTCGGCCTCTCAGGGGGTTTAGGTGGCTACACCTTC
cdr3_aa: CASSFGLSGGLGGYTF

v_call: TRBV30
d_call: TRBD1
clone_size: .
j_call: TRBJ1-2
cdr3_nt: TGTGCCTGGGGGACAGGGGGTTATGGCTACACCTTC
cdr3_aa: CAWGTGGYGYTF

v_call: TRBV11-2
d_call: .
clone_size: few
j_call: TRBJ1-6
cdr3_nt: TGTGCCAGCAGCTTAGATTTGGGCGTTAGTTCACCCCTCCACTTT
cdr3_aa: CASSLDLGVSSPLHF

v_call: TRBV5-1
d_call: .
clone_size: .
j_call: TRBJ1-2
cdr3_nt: TGCGCCAGCAGGGCCTCGCACCCCTATGGCTACACCTTC
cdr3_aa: CASRASHPYGYTF

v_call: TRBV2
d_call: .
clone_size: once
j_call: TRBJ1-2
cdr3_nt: TGTGCCAGCAGGGAATTGAGGGGCTACACCTTC
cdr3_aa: CASRELRGYTF

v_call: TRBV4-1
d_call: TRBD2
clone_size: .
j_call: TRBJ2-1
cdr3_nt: TGCGCCAGCAGCCAAGCAGCGGGAGGGCCCAATGAGCAGTTCTTC
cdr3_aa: CASSQAAGGPNEQFF

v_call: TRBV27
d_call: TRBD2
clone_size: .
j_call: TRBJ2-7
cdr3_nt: TGTGCCAGCAGTTCCCCGACTAGCAGGTTGCACTTC
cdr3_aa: CASSSPTSRLHF

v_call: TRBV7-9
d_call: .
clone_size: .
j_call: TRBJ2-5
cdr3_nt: TGTGCCAGCAGCTTAGGGTCTGGTCAAGGGGCCCAGTACTTC
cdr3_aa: CASSLGSGQGAQYF

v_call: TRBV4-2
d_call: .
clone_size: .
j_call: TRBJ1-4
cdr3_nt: TGTGCCAGCAGCCCTGGCCCGGAAAAACTGTTTTTT
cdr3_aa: CASSPGPEKLFF

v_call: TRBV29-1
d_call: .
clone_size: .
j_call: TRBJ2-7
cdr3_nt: TGCAGCGTTGCGCGGTCAAATTTTGAGCAGTACTTC
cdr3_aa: CSVARSNFEQYF

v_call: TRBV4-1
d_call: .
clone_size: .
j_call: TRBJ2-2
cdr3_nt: TGCGCCAGCAGCCAAGATCGGAGCACCGGGGAGCTGTTTTTT
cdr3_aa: CASSQDRSTGELFF

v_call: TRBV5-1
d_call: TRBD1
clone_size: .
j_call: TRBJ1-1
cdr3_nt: TGCGCCAGCAGCATGTCGGGACAGGGGGTAAAGGACACTGAAGCTTTCTTT
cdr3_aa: CASSMSGQGVKDTEAFF

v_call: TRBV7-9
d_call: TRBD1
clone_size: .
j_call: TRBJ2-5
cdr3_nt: TGTGCCAGCAGCTTAATCGGGACAGGAGCCGGGGAGACCCAGTACTTC
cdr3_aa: CASSLIGTGAGETQYF

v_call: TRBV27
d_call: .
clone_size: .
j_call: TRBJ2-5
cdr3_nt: TGTGCCAGCAGTTCCCACTCCCAAGAGACCCAGTACTTC
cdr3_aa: CASSSHSQETQYF

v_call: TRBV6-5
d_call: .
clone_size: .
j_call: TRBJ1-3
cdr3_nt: TGTGCCAGTCTGCGGCTTCCTGGAAACACCATATATTTT
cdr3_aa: CASLRLPGNTIYF

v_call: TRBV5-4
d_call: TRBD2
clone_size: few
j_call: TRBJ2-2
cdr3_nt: TGTGCCAGCGGTTCTAGCGGGGGGTATTACACCGGGGAGCTGTTTTTT
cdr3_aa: CASGSSGGYYTGELFF

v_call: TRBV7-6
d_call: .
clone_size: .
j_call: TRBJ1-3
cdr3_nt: TGTGCCAGCAGCAGTGGCGGGGGGGCTGGCGGAAACACCATATATTTT
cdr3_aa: CASSSGGGAGGNTIYF

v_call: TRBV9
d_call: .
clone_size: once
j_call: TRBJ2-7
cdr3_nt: TGTGCCAGCAGCAACCACCGGGACTCGTTATCGTGGGCGCAGTACTTC
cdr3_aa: CASSNHRDSLSWAQYF

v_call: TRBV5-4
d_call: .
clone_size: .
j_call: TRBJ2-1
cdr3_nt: TGTGCCAGCAGATCGGGACTCGGGGATGAGCAGTTCTTC
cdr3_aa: CASRSGLGDEQFF

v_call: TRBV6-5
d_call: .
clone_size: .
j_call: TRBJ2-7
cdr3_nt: TGTGCCAGCAGTACTGGACTTGCCTACGAGCAGTACTTC
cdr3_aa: CASSTGLAYEQYF

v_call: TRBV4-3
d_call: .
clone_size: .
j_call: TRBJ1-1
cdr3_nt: TGCGCCAGCAGCCAAGGGCCTAGGACTGAAGCTTTCTTT
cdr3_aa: CASSQGPRTEAFF

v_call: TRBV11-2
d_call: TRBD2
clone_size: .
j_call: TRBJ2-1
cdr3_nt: TGTGCCAGCAGTCCCCGAGGACTAGCGGGAGTCTATGAGCAGTTCTTC
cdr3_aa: CASSPRGLAGVYEQFF

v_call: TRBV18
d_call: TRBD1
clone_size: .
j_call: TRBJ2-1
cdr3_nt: TGTGCCAGCTCACTACCGGGACAGCGGAACTATGAGCAGTTCTTC
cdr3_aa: CASSLPGQRNYEQFF

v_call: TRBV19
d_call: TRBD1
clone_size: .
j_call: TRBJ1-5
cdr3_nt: TGTGCCAGCCGGGGACAGGCCTCTAATCAGCCCCAGCATTTT
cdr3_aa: CASRGQASNQPQHF

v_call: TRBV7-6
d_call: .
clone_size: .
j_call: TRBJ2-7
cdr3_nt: TGTGCCAGCAGCCTGATGACAGACGAGTTCCACGAGCAGTACTTC
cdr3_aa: CASSLMTDEFHEQYF

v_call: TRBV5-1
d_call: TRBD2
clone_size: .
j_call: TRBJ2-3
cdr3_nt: TGCGCCAGCAGCTTGGTGACTAGCGGGAGGGTGACAGATACGCAGTATTTT
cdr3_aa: CASSLVTSGRVTDTQYF

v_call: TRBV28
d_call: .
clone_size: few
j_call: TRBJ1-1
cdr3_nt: TGTGCCAGCAGTTTGCGCACTGAAGCTTTCTTT
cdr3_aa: CASSLRTEAFF

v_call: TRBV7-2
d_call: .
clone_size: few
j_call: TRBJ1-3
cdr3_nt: TGTGCCAGCAGCTTAGAATCCAGGGGAACGGGAAACACCATATATTTT
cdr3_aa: CASSLESRGTGNTIYF

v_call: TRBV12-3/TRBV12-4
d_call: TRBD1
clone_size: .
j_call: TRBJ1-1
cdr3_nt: TGTGCCAGCAGCCAGGGGGCAACTGAAGCTTTCTTT
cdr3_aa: CASSQGATEAFF

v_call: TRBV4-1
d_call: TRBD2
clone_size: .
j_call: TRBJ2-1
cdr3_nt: TGCGCCAGCAGCCAAGAGACTAGCGGAGTAATTGGGCAGTTCTTC
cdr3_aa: CASSQETSGVIGQFF

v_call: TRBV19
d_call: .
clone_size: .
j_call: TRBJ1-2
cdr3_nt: TGTGCCAGTAGTACCCGGACACTCTATGGCTACACCTTC
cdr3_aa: CASSTRTLYGYTF

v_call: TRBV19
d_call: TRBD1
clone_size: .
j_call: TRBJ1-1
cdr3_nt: TGTGCCAGTAGTACCTCCGGACAGGGAAGGGCTTTCTTT
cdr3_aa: CASSTSGQGRAFF

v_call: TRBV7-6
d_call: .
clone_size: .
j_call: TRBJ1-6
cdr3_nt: TGTGCCAGCAGCGCAACCGGGACAAGCGAAGGGGGAATTTCACCCCTCCACTTT
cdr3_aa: CASSATGTSEGGISPLHF

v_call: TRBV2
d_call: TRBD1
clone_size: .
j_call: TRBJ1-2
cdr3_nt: TGTGCCAAAGCGACAGGGAAAGTGGAAGGCTACACCTTC
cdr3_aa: CAKATGKVEGYTF

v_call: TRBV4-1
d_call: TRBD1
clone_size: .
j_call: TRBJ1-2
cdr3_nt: TGCGCCAGCAGCCAAACAGGGGAGGTCTATGGCTACACCTTC
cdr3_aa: CASSQTGEVYGYTF

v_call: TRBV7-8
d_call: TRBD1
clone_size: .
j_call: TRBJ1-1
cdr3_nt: TGTGCCAGCAGCGCCCTCACACGGACAGGGACCCAAGCTTTCTTT
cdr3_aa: CASSALTRTGTQAFF